The 13 T cell receptor beta chains below all came from one sample that was sequenced in a study of identical twins. Via MiXCR, TCRdb re-called the 5' RACE reads, giving one row per CDR3 protein. The table shows some 500,000 distinct CDR3 sequences, with around 14% occurring only once. These data were also reused for a study on yellow fever vaccine responses in identical twins.

Sequenced material: CD4+ T cells sorted from blood. The receptor set was obtained from a woman between 18 and 29 years old in good health.

This clonotype was seen a few times. Here the CDR3 reads CSVGDSYTDTQYF. CDR3 nucleotides: TGCAGCGTTGGGGACAGCTACACAGATACGCAGTATTTT. The V gene is TRBV29-1, the J gene TRBJ2-3; the match to TRBD1 covers 7 bases. The CDR3 sequence is 13 residues long. In germline, CDR1 is SQVTM, CDR2 ANQGSEA. V shed 4 bases and J 2 bases; nucleotides not matched to a gene: 3.

CDR3 in amino acids: CASRPGWGDGYTF. The CDR3 DNA reads as TGTGCCAGCAGACCCGGCTGGGGAGATGGCTACACCTTC. The rearrangement uses TRBV28 and TRBJ1-2; D not resolved. V shed 6 bases and J shed 6 bases, with 14 bases lying between them. Germline V gives CDR1 MDHEN, CDR2 SYDVKM. The CDR3 runs to 13 residues.

This clonotype has just one count. The genes are TRBV27 and TRBJ1-5; no firm D call. This CDR3 has 15 residues. The germline V gene encodes CDR1 MNHEY and CDR2 SMNVEV (reference sequence). The V end lost 3 bases, the J end lost 3 bases, and 12 bases lay between the germline ends. CDR3: CASSLEATYNQPQHF. The CDR3 region has the DNA TGTGCCAGCAGTTTGGAGGCGACGTACAATCAGCCCCAGCATTTT.

This clonotype was seen a handful of times. CDR3 sequence reads: CASSPRGQGTFEQYF. In DNA, the CDR3 is TGTGCCAGCAGCCCCCGGGGACAGGGGACATTCGAGCAGTACTTC. The chain recombines TRBV7-2 with TRBJ2-7; 10 bases are a match to TRBD1. Germline CDR1 is SGHTA and CDR2 is FQGNSA. With V trimmed by 5 bases and J by 6 bases, 10 bases remained unmatched. The CDR3 is 15 amino acids.

J is TRBJ1-2 and V is TRBV12-3 or TRBV12-4; perhaps TRBD1 as D (5 bases). The CDR3 has 15 residues. V lost 3 bases and J lost 4, with 15 bases in between. The CDR3 loop is CASSLGTVPVYGYTF. CDR3 in DNA: TGTGCCAGCAGTTTGGGGACCGTTCCTGTCTATGGCTACACCTTC.

This clonotype showed up many times. The gene calls are TRBV29-1 and TRBJ1-1; 10 nucleotides align to TRBD1. With V trimmed by 0 bases and J by 11 bases, 12 bases remained unmatched. Germline loops: CDR1 SQVTM, CDR2 ANQGSEA. This CDR3 contains 15 residues. The CDR3 sequence is CSVEELGQGQRVAFF. The CDR3 bases are TGCAGCGTTGAAGAATTGGGACAGGGGCAAAGGGTGGCTTTCTTT.

The chain carries TRBV7-2 and TRBJ2-2; D is undetermined. This CDR3 comprises 14 residues. Trimming took off 5 bases at V and 1 base at J, with 8 bases between the two ends. Germline V gene data show CDR1 as SGHTA and CDR2 as FQGNSA. CDR3 DNA sequence: TGTGCCAGCAGCGCCCCTTGGAACACCGGGGAGCTGTTTTTT. Its protein is CASSAPWNTGELFF.

CDR3 loop: CASKGGISYNEQFF. DNA for the CDR3: TGTGCCAGTAAAGGAGGCATCTCCTACAATGAGCAGTTCTTC. The V call is TRBV28, the J call TRBJ2-1, with D possibly TRBD2 on 5 matching bases. The germline V gene has CDR1 MDHEN and CDR2 SYDVKM. CDR3 length equals 14 residues. Trimming took off 9 bases at V and 0 bases at J, with 12 bases between the two ends.

This clonotype was picked up a small number of times. The chain has TRBV3-1 and TRBJ1-1; 10 bases line up with TRBD1. Per the germline V gene, CDR1 is LGHDT and CDR2 is YNNKEL (reference sequence). The CDR3 is made up of 14 amino acids. J was trimmed by 5 bases and V by 1 base; bases with no gene match: 1. Here the CDR3 reads CASSQGTGGTEAFF. For the CDR3, the DNA is TGTGCCAGCAGCCAAGGGACAGGGGGGACTGAAGCTTTCTTT.

This clonotype was observed a handful of times. The chain employs TRBV20-1 and TRBJ2-1, with 9 bases that match TRBD2. The J segment lost 2 bases and the V segment lost 7 bases, leaving 9 bases of the junction unmatched. The CDR3 length is 15 residues. The V gene's germline CDR1 is DFQATT and CDR2 SNEGSKA (reference sequence). This CDR3 reads CSGTSAGGPYNEQFF. The CDR3 coding sequence is TGCAGTGGGACCTCAGCGGGAGGACCCTACAATGAGCAGTTCTTC.

The CDR3 DNA reads as TGTGCCATCAGGCGGGCGGTTAGGTCCTCCAGGGATACGCAGTATTTT. It codes for CAIRRAVRSSRDTQYF. This chain links TRBV10-3 with TRBJ2-3; tentatively, D is TRBD2 (5 bases). The CDR3 contains 16 residues. Germline V gene lookup returns CDR1 ENHRY and CDR2 SYGVKD. Trimming stripped 6 bases from V and 6 bases from J, with 22 bases between.

This clonotype occurred a few times. A read error may account for a junction end that differs from germline. V gene TRBV15 combines with J gene TRBJ2-5, with D perhaps matching TRBD1 (5 bases). In germline, CDR1 is LNHNV, CDR2 YYDKDF (reference sequence). CDR3 size: 14 residues. The CDR3 nucleotides are TGTGCCACCAGCCGAGAGACTTCAGGGGAGACCCAGTACTTC. Amino acids: CATSRETSGETQYF.

This clonotype was seen only a few times. V gene TRBV24-1 combines with J gene TRBJ2-2, with D hard to call. Germline V gives CDR1 KGHDR, CDR2 SFDVKD. V was shortened by 0 bases and J by 1 base, with 8 bases between the two germline ends. The CDR3 is 16 residues long. CDR3 sequence (DNA): TGTGCCACCAGTGATTTGGGTCCTTTGAACACCGGGGAGCTGTTTTTT. Protein sequence: CATSDLGPLNTGELFF.